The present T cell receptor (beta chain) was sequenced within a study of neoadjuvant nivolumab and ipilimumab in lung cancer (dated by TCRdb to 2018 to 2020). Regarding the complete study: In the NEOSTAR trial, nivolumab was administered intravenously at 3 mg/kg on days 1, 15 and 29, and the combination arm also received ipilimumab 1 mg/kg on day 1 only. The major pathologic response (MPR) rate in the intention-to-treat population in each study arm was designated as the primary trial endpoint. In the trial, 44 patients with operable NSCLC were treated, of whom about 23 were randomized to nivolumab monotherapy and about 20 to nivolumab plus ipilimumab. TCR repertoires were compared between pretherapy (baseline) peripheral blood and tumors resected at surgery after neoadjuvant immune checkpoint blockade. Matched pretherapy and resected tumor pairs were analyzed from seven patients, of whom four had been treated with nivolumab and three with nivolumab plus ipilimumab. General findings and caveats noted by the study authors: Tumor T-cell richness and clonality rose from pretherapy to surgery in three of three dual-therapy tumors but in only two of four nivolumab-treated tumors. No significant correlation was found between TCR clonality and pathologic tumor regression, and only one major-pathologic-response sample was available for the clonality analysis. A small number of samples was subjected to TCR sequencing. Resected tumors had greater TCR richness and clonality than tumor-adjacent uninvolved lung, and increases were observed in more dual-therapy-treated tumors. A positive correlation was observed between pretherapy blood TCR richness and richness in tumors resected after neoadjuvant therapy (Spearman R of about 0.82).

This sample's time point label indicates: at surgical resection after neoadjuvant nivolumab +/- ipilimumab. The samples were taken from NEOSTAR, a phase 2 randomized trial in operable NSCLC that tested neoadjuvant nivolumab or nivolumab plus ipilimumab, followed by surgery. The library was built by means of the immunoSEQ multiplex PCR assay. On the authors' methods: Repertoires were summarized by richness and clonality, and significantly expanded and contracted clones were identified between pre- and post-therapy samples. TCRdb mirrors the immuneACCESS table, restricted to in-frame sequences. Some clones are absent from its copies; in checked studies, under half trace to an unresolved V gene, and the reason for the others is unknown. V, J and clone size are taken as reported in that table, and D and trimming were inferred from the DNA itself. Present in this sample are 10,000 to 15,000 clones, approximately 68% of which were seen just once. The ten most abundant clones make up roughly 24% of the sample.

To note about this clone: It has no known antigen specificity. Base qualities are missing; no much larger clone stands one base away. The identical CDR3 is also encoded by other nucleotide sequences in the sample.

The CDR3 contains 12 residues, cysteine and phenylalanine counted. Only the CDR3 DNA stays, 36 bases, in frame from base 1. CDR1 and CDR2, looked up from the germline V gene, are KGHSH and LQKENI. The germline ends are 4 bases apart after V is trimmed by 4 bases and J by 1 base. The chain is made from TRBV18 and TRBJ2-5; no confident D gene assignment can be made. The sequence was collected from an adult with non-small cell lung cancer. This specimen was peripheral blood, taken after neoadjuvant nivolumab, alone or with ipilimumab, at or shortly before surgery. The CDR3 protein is CASSRGQETQYF. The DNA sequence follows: TGTGCCAGCTCACGGGGCCAAGAGACCCAGTACTTC.